This passage covers 10 T cell receptor beta chains from one sample sequenced in a study of blood T cell repertoires in COVID-19 (dated by TCRdb to the early 2020s). The library was made by the immunoSEQ multiplex PCR assay. This immuneACCESS table, as held by TCRdb, lists in-frame sequences with V and J called but not all clones. Of the missing ones, under half trace to an unresolved V gene in checked studies; the others have no known cause. This sample comprises roughly 200,000 clones, approximately 90% of them detected only once. Clones ranked in the top ten supply around 23% of the sample. Source material: PBMCs or T cells enriched from blood (not recorded which). The receptors come from a woman in her 40s in a cohort exposed to, infected with or recovered from COVID-19 (not recorded which).

V is TRBV25-1 and J is TRBJ1-3; TRBD1 aligns across 9 bases. From germline, CDR1 is MGHDK and CDR2 SYGVNS. The CDR3 is made up of 18 amino acids. Trimming took 4 bases from V and 1 from J; bases not matched to a gene: 11. CDR3 residues: CASSAGTGFTPSGNTIYF. CDR3 DNA sequence: TGTGCCAGCAGTGCGGGGACAGGGTTTACTCCGTCTGGAAACACCATATATTTT.

This CDR3 reads CASSLGDSAVETQYF. The CDR3 DNA is TGTGCCAGCAGCTTAGGGGACAGTGCCGTTGAGACCCAGTACTTC. This chain joins TRBV11-2 and TRBJ2-5; 7 bases align to TRBD1. The CDR3 sequence is 15 residues long. Per the germline V gene, CDR1 is SGHAT and CDR2 is FQNNGV. With V trimmed by 1 base and J by 5 bases, 7 bases remained unmatched.

The V and J genes are TRBV7-9 and TRBJ2-7, with 13 bases fitting TRBD2. The CDR3 has 15 amino acids. CDR1 is SEHNR, CDR2 FQNEAQ, per germline (reference sequence). V dropped 5 bases and J dropped 5; count of bases not matched to a gene: 6. CDR3 nucleotides: TGTGCCAGCAGCCCCTGGACTAGCGGGGGCCACGAGCAGTACTTC. It specifies CASSPWTSGGHEQYF.

This clone was recorded once. The chain combines TRBV13 with TRBJ1-1; 9 nucleotides line up with TRBD1. The germline gives CDR1 PRHDT, CDR2 FYEKMQ (reference sequence). The V segment lost 7 bases and the J segment 11 bases; nucleotides outside the gene matches: 8. This CDR3 is 12 amino acids long. The CDR3 DNA sequence: TGTGCCAGCACCACAGGGGGCGTTGGGGCTTTCTTT. This codes for CASTTGGVGAFF. Looking up the rest from reference TRBV13 and TRBJ1-1 gives the full variable domain: AAGVIQSPRHLIKEKRETATLKCYPIPRHDTVYWYQQGPGQDPQFLISFYEKMQSDKGSIPDRFSAQQFSDYHSELNMSSLELGDSALYFCASTTGGVGAFFGQGTRLTVV.

The J gene is TRBJ2-7, the V gene TRBV5-1, with 9 positions matching TRBD1. Germline V gene sequence: CDR1 SGHRS, CDR2 YFSETQ. The CDR3 extends over 19 amino acids. Germline trimming cut 1 base from V and 3 bases from J; bases unmatched to any gene: 17. The CDR3, as DNA: TGCGCCAGCAGCTTGTCCCAGTACCTCAACGGGACAGGGAGCTACGAGCAGTACTTC. Translating gives CASSLSQYLNGTGSYEQYF.

The rearrangement links TRBV9 to TRBJ1-1; a weak D match, TRBD1 (5 bases). The CDR3 is 14 residues long. V gave up 0 bases and J gave up 2 bases, with 8 bases separating them. Germline V gives CDR1 SGDLS, CDR2 YYNGEE. CDR3 region: CASSVDGANTEAFF. The DNA of the CDR3 is TGTGCCAGCAGCGTAGATGGGGCTAACACTGAAGCTTTCTTT.

V gene TRBV7-2 combines with J gene TRBJ2-5; 11 bases fit TRBD2. Germline assignment: CDR1 SGHTA and CDR2 FQGNSA. After removal of 1 base from V and 2 bases from J, the junction contained 0 bases not matched to a gene. The CDR3 runs to 15 residues. The DNA of the CDR3 is TGTGCCAGCAGCTTAGGACTAGCGGGGCAAGAGACCCAGTACTTC. Its protein is CASSLGLAGQETQYF.

The rearrangement links TRBV13 to TRBJ2-2; 7 bases are shared with TRBD1. The germline V gene has CDR1 PRHDT and CDR2 FYEKMQ (reference sequence). The CDR3 length is 17 residues. The J segment lost 2 bases and the V segment lost 1 base, leaving 7 bases of the junction unmatched. The DNA for the CDR3 is TGTGCCAGCAGCTTAGTGGGGGACAGCCTAAACACCGGGGAGCTGTTTTTT. This translates into CASSLVGDSLNTGELFF.

The chain has TRBV10-3 and TRBJ1-1, with D possibly being TRBD1 (6 bases). V was pared by 3 bases and J by 0 bases, with 11 bases between. Germline V gene sequence: CDR1 ENHRY, CDR2 SYGVKD. The CDR3 runs to 15 residues. The CDR3 loop is CAISDDGQMNTEAFF. The DNA for the CDR3 is TGTGCCATCAGTGACGACGGACAGATGAACACTGAAGCTTTCTTT.

The J gene is TRBJ1-1, the V gene TRBV27; TRBD1 matches 11 bases. This CDR3 spans 16 amino acids. V gave up 3 bases and J gave up 8 bases; unmatched junction bases: 11. Germline V gene sequence: CDR1 MNHEY, CDR2 SMNVEV (reference sequence). The CDR3 loop reads CASSFLFGQGAREAFF. CDR3 bases: TGTGCCAGCAGTTTCCTTTTTGGACAGGGGGCTAGGGAAGCTTTCTTT.